Sequencing of this T cell receptor beta chain was carried out in a study of T cells in Graves' hyperthyroidism and ophthalmopathy (dated by TCRdb to the late 2010s). Concerning the study at large: To identify TCR V-J signatures that set the groups apart, the researchers used a discovery cohort of roughly 100 patients, made up of about 44 with Graves' ophthalmopathy and about 60 with stable Graves' hyperthyroidism. The roughly 91 discovery patients were randomly split 7:3 into training and test sets. Prospective prediction of ophthalmopathy was tested in an independent validation cohort consisting of 18 to 20 hyperthyroidism patients and over 15 patients who later progressed to ophthalmopathy. TCR Vbeta CDR3 sequencing of 130 to 150 peripheral blood samples (approximately 44 ophthalmopathy, 75 to 85 hyperthyroidism and some 17 progressor patients) is reported in the paper. After blood sampling, hyperthyroidism patients were treated with methimazole at a starting dose of 30 mg daily, and ophthalmopathy patients were treated with high-dose intravenous methylprednisolone. In over five Graves' hyperthyroidism patients, the study also compared T-cell repertoires from thyroid tissue with T-cell repertoires from blood. Results and caveats for the whole study, not just this receptor: Sample size was not statistically predetermined, and blinding of investigators to group allocation was not performed. Ophthalmopathy was separated from stable hyperthyroidism by a 13 V-J signature model, with approximately 89% sensitivity and just over 81% specificity obtained in cross-validation and 80%/75% obtained in testing. Most expanded thyroid clonotypes (frequency above 0.001) were also detected in blood, a finding suggesting that blood repertoires may reflect thyroid immune responses. During validation, the model predicted progression to ophthalmopathy a median of about 6.5 months ahead of onset, with more than 55% sensitivity and under 85% specificity.

Stable Graves' hyperthyroidism was defined as no progression to ophthalmopathy during 18 months of follow-up. Hyperthyroidism patients were aged 18 to 65 years and newly diagnosed, with disease duration of less than 2 months. Exclusion was applied to patients with uncontrolled infections, other autoimmune diseases, pregnancy or lactation. Clinical symptoms, serum thyroxine and TRAb, thyroid ultrasound, and orbital computed tomography formed the basis for the diagnoses. Trizol reagent was used to extract total RNA, and RNA quality was then checked on an Agilent 2100 Bioanalyzer. V and J are truncated by 2 bases and 5 bases respectively, leaving an intervening sequence of 9 bases. The germline V gene provides CDR1 SGHVS and CDR2 FQNEAQ. The CDR3 is 13 residues long, ends included. Solely the CDR3 DNA is kept, with 39 bases framed from the first base. Amplification of TCR beta CDR3 regions was carried out from RNA transcripts. For the first round of RT-PCR on the TCR CDR3, the HTBI primer set was used together with the Qiagen OneStep RT-PCR kit. The libraries were constructed in a second round of multiplex PCR and then size-selected and purified. Libraries were sequenced paired-end with 100 bp reads on an Illumina HiSeq2000. In the original analysis: Raw data were processed with SOAPnuke, discarding reads with adapters, uncalled bases, mean Phred below 15, or no exact constant-primer or identifier match. High-quality paired reads were merged using COPE v1.2.5, and each unique nucleotide sequence was defined as a clonotype. Clonotypes were aligned to IMGT TRBV, TRBD and TRBJ reference segments using MiTCR v1.1. The analysis included only V-J combinations with a frequency above 0.0001, which together covered around 99% of the repertoires. A TCS score was defined as the ratio between F50 (clonal expansion) and ExV (chaos), using BLOSUM62-based TCRdist between CDR3 peptides within each V-J. Welch's t-statistics and random forest reduced fewer than 550 V-J features to roughly 13, which were used in a naive Bayes classifier (R e1071). The public reads were quality trimmed at Q25 with fastp and then assembled into clones with MiXCR by TCRdb, keeping productive beta chains. Entries that share a CDR3 protein sequence are merged under the most common genes and DNA. These V and J calls originate from TCRdb's pipeline instead of the authors' own analysis. The sample has 560,000 or so distinct CDR3 sequences on record, roughly 50% of them singletons. The ten most abundant clones make up 8.2% of the sample.

A note on this clonotype: Its antigen has not been determined. A clone one base away is much larger, so this may be a read error. As the CDR3 is not closed by the conserved phenylalanine or tryptophan, this likely results from a read error.

This chain joins TRBV7-8 to TRBJ1-1, with TRBD1 as a weak D call on 5 bases. Specimen: peripheral blood or thyroid tissue (not recorded which). This TCR derives from a woman aged 18-30 years with Graves' hyperthyroidism. Donor details come from another sample of the same person, matched by shared clones. Here is the DNA: TGTGCCAGCAGCTTACAGGGTATGACTGAAGCTTTCCTT. Translated, this gives CASSLQGMTEAFL.